This entry describes one T cell receptor (beta chain). This entry comes from a study of blood T cells in healthy people across ages. The second PCR ran roughly 6 to 12 cycles with a sample-barcoded 5' primer and J-beta primers. The template-switch adaptor was a 5' adaptor with 12 random nucleotides. It tagged each cDNA molecule. TCRdb reprocessed the 5' RACE reads with MiXCR, giving one entry per CDR3 protein. This sample yields 650,000 to 800,000 distinct CDR3 sequences, of which under 55% are seen a single time; 15% to 25% belongs to the top ten. Trimming shortened V by 3 bases and J by 0 bases, and 5 bases separated the two germline ends. The length of the CDR3 is 13 residues.

Sequencing used blood. The chain is built from TRBV12-3 or TRBV12-4 and TRBJ1-1, with D unresolved. The clonotype comes from a man in his sixties in good health. CDR3 nucleotide sequence: TGTGCCAGCAGTTTCGGGTTGAACACTGAAGCTTTCTTT. Its protein product is CASSFGLNTEAFF.